What follows are 28 T cell receptor beta chains derived from one specimen sequenced in a study of Graves' ophthalmopathy and Graves' hyperthyroidism. RNA transcripts were the template, and TCR beta CDR3 regions were amplified from them. HTBI primers were employed in first-round RT-PCR, then a second-round multiplex PCR followed. TCRdb redid the calling of the multiplex PCR reads with MiXCR, one entry per CDR3 protein. The repertoire holds over 150,000 distinct CDR3 sequences, 30% to 45% seen once, with about 5.8% in the top ten. Sequencing used peripheral blood. Receptors were obtained from a woman between 40 and 50 years old with Graves' ophthalmopathy.

The chain joins TRBV12-3 or TRBV12-4 to TRBJ2-7, with TRBD1 matching over 8 bases. The CDR3 loop spans 13 amino acids. Trimming at V came to 6 bases and at J to 7 bases, leaving 8 bases not matched to a gene. For the CDR3, the DNA is TGTGCCAGCAGCCGGGACAGGCTGGGGGAGCAGTACTTC. Residues: CASSRDRLGEQYF.

The chain has TRBV24-1 and TRBJ2-7, with D possibly matching TRBD1 (5 bases). The V end was cut by 5 bases, the J end by 0 bases, with 13 bases between. This CDR3 comprises 15 residues. Germline CDR1 reads KGHDR; CDR2 reads SFDVKD. CDR3 DNA: TGTGCCACCAGTGTCCTTAAGGGGCACTCCTACGAGCAGTACTTC. Translating it yields CATSVLKGHSYEQYF.

The chain uses TRBV7-2 and TRBJ2-7; 9 nucleotides line up with TRBD1. The CDR3 covers 14 residues. Trimming at V came to 5 bases and at J to 6 bases, leaving 8 bases not matched to a gene. The germline gives CDR1 SGHTA, CDR2 FQGNSA. CDR3 in amino acids: CASSLDRGRREQYF. Here the CDR3 DNA reads TGTGCCAGCAGCCTTGACAGGGGGAGGCGCGAGCAGTACTTC.

At least ten counts were recorded for this clonotype. The gene calls are TRBV7-2 and TRBJ1-2, with TRBD1 matching 11 bases. Per germline, CDR1 SGHTA and CDR2 FQGNSA. The CDR3 spans 14 residues. Trimming removed 1 base from V and 6 bases from J; junction bases left unmatched: 1. As DNA, the CDR3 is TGTGCCAGCAGCTTAGGGACAGGGGGCAATGGCTACACCTTC. Translated: CASSLGTGGNGYTF. The variable domain in full, completed from reference TRBV7-2 and TRBJ1-2, reads GAGVSQSPSNKVTEKGKDVELRCDPISGHTALYWYRQSLGQGLEFLIYFQGNSAPDKSGLPSDRFSAERTGGSVSTLTIQRTQQEDSAVYLCASSLGTGGNGYTFGSGTRLTVV.

This clonotype appeared many times. The genes are TRBV6-5 and TRBJ1-5; D remains unclear. V shed 5 bases and J shed 4 bases, with 15 bases lying between them. Germline assignment: CDR1 MNHEY and CDR2 SVGAGI. The CDR3 covers 15 residues. CDR3 sequence: CASSRAGLENQPQHF. The CDR3 DNA sequence: TGTGCCAGCAGTAGAGCCGGGCTAGAGAATCAGCCCCAGCATTTT.

This clonotype has a count of ten or more. The chain couples TRBV12-3 or TRBV12-4 to TRBJ2-2, with 10 bases matching TRBD2. Trimming removed 5 bases from V and 1 base from J; junction bases left unmatched: 4. The CDR3 is 16 amino acids. The CDR3 sequence is CASSIRLAGNTGELFF. DNA of the CDR3: TGTGCCAGCAGTATCAGACTAGCGGGGAACACCGGGGAGCTGTTTTTT.

The rearrangement joins TRBV2 to TRBJ2-7, with a weak D call TRBD2 (5 bases). The CDR3 is made up of 13 amino acids. V dropped 7 bases and J dropped 1 base, with 11 bases sitting between them. CDR1 and CDR2 from the germline V gene are SNHLY and FYNNEI. The CDR3 is CASILLVSYEQYF. The CDR3 DNA follows: TGTGCCAGCATCCTACTAGTTTCCTACGAGCAGTACTTC.

CDR3 sequence (DNA): TGCGCCAGCAGCGACGGGGTTCTTTCCTACGAGCAGTACTTC. Its protein is CASSDGVLSYEQYF. V usage is TRBV4-1 and J usage is TRBJ2-7; TRBD2 is a possible D gene (5 bases). From germline, CDR1 is MGHRA and CDR2 YSYEKL. The CDR3 extends over 14 amino acids. Between the trimmed V and J ends, which lost 5 bases and 1 base, there was a span of 12 bases.

The chain employs TRBV12-5 and TRBJ1-6; TRBD1 might be the D (6 bases). In germline, CDR1 is LGHNT, CDR2 FRNRAP. The V gene lost 7 bases and the J gene lost 7 bases, with 17 bases spanning the gap. The CDR3 loop spans 15 amino acids. In nucleotides, the CDR3 is TGTGCTAGTGCTGATAGACAGGCGGGCAATTCACCCCTCCACTTT. Translating it yields CASADRQAGNSPLHF.

The chain uses TRBV28 and TRBJ1-6, with 11 bases fitting TRBD1. Germline CDR1 MDHEN, CDR2 SYDVKM. The CDR3 is made up of 16 amino acids. V dropped 2 bases and J dropped 9; count of bases not matched to a gene: 6. CDR3: CASSLGTGGRGSPLHF. CDR3 coding DNA: TGTGCCAGCAGTTTAGGGACAGGGGGAAGGGGTTCACCCCTCCACTTT.

This chain links TRBV6-2 or TRBV6-3 with TRBJ1-1, with TRBD1 matching 7 bases. In germline, CDR1 is MNHEY, CDR2 SVGEGT. V lost 6 bases to trimming and J lost 6 bases; unmatched junction nucleotides: 4. The length of the CDR3 is 12 residues. The CDR3 DNA follows: TGTGCCAGCAGGAATACAGGGGCTGAAGCTTTCTTT. This encodes CASRNTGAEAFF.

At least ten counts were recorded for this clonotype. The chain carries TRBV6-2 or TRBV6-3 and TRBJ1-1, with D possibly matching TRBD1 (6 bases). Deletions cut 6 bases from V and 8 bases from J, with 25 bases between. The CDR3 has 16 residues. Germline V gene data show CDR1 as MNHEY and CDR2 as SVGEGT. Written as DNA, the CDR3 is TGTGCCAGCAGGAGCGGGACAAACCTCTTCGTCTTCGAAGCTTTCTTT. Amino acid sequence: CASRSGTNLFVFEAFF.

V and J are TRBV28 and TRBJ1-6; no reliable D call. There are 15 residues in the CDR3. CDR1 is MDHEN and CDR2 is SYDVKM in the germline V gene. Trimming removed 8 bases at V and 5 bases at J, with 16 bases between. Here the CDR3 DNA reads TGTGCCAGCCCAGGAGGACGGGATAATAATTCACCCCTCCACTTT. This gives the protein CASPGGRDNNSPLHF.

This clonotype was recorded many times. The V and J genes are TRBV28 and TRBJ2-7; either TRBD1 or TRBD2 may supply D (5 bases each). The V gene's germline CDR1 is MDHEN and CDR2 SYDVKM. The ends were cut back, 5 bases at V and 2 bases at J, with 13 bases in the middle. CDR3 length: 14 residues. The CDR3 region is CASSLQGRTYEQYF. DNA of the CDR3: TGTGCCAGCAGTCTGCAGGGACGAACCTACGAGCAGTACTTC.

Many counts were recorded for this clonotype. The chain has TRBV12-3 or TRBV12-4 and TRBJ1-1, with 10 nucleotides matching TRBD1. V dropped 5 bases and J dropped 6; count of bases not matched to a gene: 9. The CDR3 runs to 15 residues. The CDR3 sequence: CASSQTGTGVSEAFF. DNA of the CDR3: TGTGCCAGCAGTCAAACCGGGACAGGGGTCTCTGAAGCTTTCTTT.

This clonotype was picked up many times. The V call is TRBV28, the J call TRBJ2-4; the match to TRBD2 covers 10 bases. The V gene end was trimmed by 5 bases and the J gene end by 8 bases; junction bases not matched to a gene: 12. CDR3 size: 16 residues. Per the germline V gene, CDR1 is MDHEN and CDR2 is SYDVKM. CDR3: CASSGRRAGGRDIQYF. The CDR3 nucleotides are TGTGCCAGCAGTGGTCGGAGAGCGGGGGGGAGGGACATTCAGTACTTC.

This clonotype was seen repeatedly, ten times or more. The V call is TRBV5-1, the J call TRBJ1-2; the match to TRBD1 covers 8 bases. With 1 base clipped from V and 6 bases from J, the junction kept 2 bases outside the gene matches. This CDR3 has 13 residues. Germline V CDR1 and CDR2: SGHRS, YFSETQ. CDR3 in amino acids: CASSLMDRDGYTF. The DNA of the CDR3 is TGCGCCAGCAGCTTGATGGACAGGGATGGCTACACCTTC.

Regarding this clonotype: Relative to the germline gene, one junction end is altered; a read error may explain this. This rearrangement joins TRBV6-1 to TRBJ2-3, with TRBD2 matching over 7 bases. The CDR3 extends over 17 amino acids. CDR1 and CDR2 (germline): MNHNS, SASEGT. DNA for the CDR3: TGCGCCAGCAGTGAGGGTAGACTAGCCGGAGTACAAGATACGCAGTATTTT. This gives the protein CASSEGRLAGVQDTQYF.

This clonotype was detected ten times or more. This chain connects TRBV28 to TRBJ1-5; the D is unclear. The CDR3 runs 13 residues. Per the germline V gene, CDR1 is MDHEN and CDR2 is SYDVKM. V lost 3 bases, J lost 2 bases, and 5 bases lay in between. In nucleotides, the CDR3 is TGTGCCAGCAGTTTCTTCGGCAATCAGCCCCAGCATTTT. Residues: CASSFFGNQPQHF.

This clonotype was observed a few times. The rearrangement links TRBV6-1 to TRBJ1-1, with no clear D. V lost 6 bases and J 0 bases, leaving 17 bases between the germline ends. CDR1 is MNHNS, CDR2 SASEGT, per germline. The CDR3 sequence is 16 residues long. In nucleotides, the CDR3 is TGTGCCAGCAGCGTCCTAGTAAGGGAGGTGAACACTGAAGCTTTCTTT. It codes for CASSVLVREVNTEAFF.

This chain links TRBV18 with TRBJ1-5; no reliable D call. CDR3 length: 12 amino acids. The V end lost 2 bases, the J end lost 8 bases, and 7 bases lay between the germline ends. Germline V gene sequence: CDR1 KGHSH, CDR2 LQKENI. The DNA for the CDR3 is TGTGCCAGCTCACCAGGCATGGAGCCCCAGCATTTT. It encodes CASSPGMEPQHF.

This chain links TRBV12-5 with TRBJ1-2; maybe TRBD1 (5 bases). Germline values: CDR1 LGHNT, CDR2 FRNRAP. V was pared by 4 bases and J by 5 bases, with 11 bases between. This CDR3 contains 13 residues. The CDR3 region has the DNA TGTGCTAGTGGTTCCGACAGCTATTATGGCTACACCTTC. Translating gives CASGSDSYYGYTF. Variable domain in full (rest from reference TRBV12-5 and TRBJ1-2): DARVTQTPRHKVTEMGQEVTMRCQPILGHNTVFWYRQTMMQGLELLAYFRNRAPLDDSGMPKDRFSAEMPDATLATLKIQPSEPRDSAVYFCASGSDSYYGYTFGSGTRLTVV.

This clonotype was seen at least ten times. The rearrangement links TRBV7-2 to TRBJ2-2; D could derive from TRBD1 or TRBD2 (6 bases each). The CDR3 is 15 amino acids. Trimming left V 0 bases short and J 5 bases short, with 10 bases between. The germline CDR1 and CDR2 sequences are SGHTA and FQGNSA. For the CDR3, the DNA is TGTGCCAGCAGCTTAGCGACAGGAGGGACCGGGGAGCTGTTTTTT. Residues: CASSLATGGTGELFF.

This clonotype was counted ten times or more. This may stem from a read error, because a much larger clone lies one nucleotide away. V usage is TRBV30 and J usage is TRBJ2-5; D may be TRBD1 (6 bases). Germline CDR1 reads GTSNPN; CDR2 reads SVGIG (reference sequence). The CDR3 is made up of 13 amino acids. In DNA, the CDR3 is TGTGCCTGGGTATCAGGGGCCGAAGAGGCCCAGTACTTC. Protein: CAWVSGAEEAQYF.

There are many counts of this clonotype. The rearrangement uses TRBV6-2 or TRBV6-3 and TRBJ2-3; D is perhaps TRBD2 (7 bases). Germline CDR1 MNHEY, CDR2 SVGEGT. The CDR3 runs 15 residues. Deletions cut 3 bases from V and 2 bases from J, with 12 bases between. The CDR3 coding sequence is TGTGCCAGCAGTTATCCGCGGGGGCCCACAGATACGCAGTATTTT. It is translated as CASSYPRGPTDTQYF.

This clonotype has at least ten counts. The V gene is TRBV11-2, the J gene TRBJ1-1; a possible D gene is TRBD1 (5 bases). Trimming shortened V by 3 bases and J by 6 bases, and 11 bases separated the two germline ends. Germline V lookup: CDR1 SGHAT, CDR2 FQNNGV. CDR3 length: 13 amino acids. CDR3 region: CASSFNRDAEAFF. In DNA, the CDR3 is TGTGCCAGCAGCTTTAACCGGGACGCTGAAGCTTTCTTT.

This clonotype was detected many times. The genes are TRBV6-5 and TRBJ1-6; TRBD1 aligns across 8 bases. Germline values: CDR1 MNHEY, CDR2 SVGAGI. The CDR3 runs to 18 residues. V was pared by 1 base and J by 0 bases, with 5 bases of the junction left unmatched. CDR3 amino acids: CASSYLQGVRSYNSPLHF. The CDR3 DNA sequence: TGTGCCAGCAGTTACTTACAGGGGGTACGCTCCTATAATTCACCCCTCCACTTT.

This clonotype showed up many times. This chain joins TRBV30 and TRBJ2-6, with 8 bases fitting TRBD1. V shed 5 bases and J 11 bases; nucleotides not matched to a gene: 8. Germline values: CDR1 GTSNPN, CDR2 SVGIG (reference sequence). There are 13 residues in the CDR3. The CDR3 loop is CAWGPDRGYVLTF. Written as DNA, the CDR3 is TGTGCCTGGGGCCCCGACAGGGGATACGTCCTGACTTTC.